The 25 T cell receptor beta chains below all came from one sample that was sequenced in a study of cytomegalovirus exposure and HLA in healthy donors. The protocol was immunoSEQ multiplex PCR, while the TCRdb copy is restricted to in-frame clones and leaves out a portion. The sample carries tens of thousands of clones, approximately 88% recorded once. Sequenced sample: PBMCs. The receptors here all came from a woman aged 25 to 45 in good health and CMV-seronegative.

The rearrangement joins TRBV9 to TRBJ2-7; D not certain. The CDR3 is 12 amino acids. V dropped 0 bases and J dropped 6 bases, with 7 bases sitting between them. In germline, CDR1 is SGDLS, CDR2 YYNGEE. The CDR3 region has the DNA TGTGCCAGCAGCGTAGATAGTAGCGAGCAGTACTTC. Amino acids: CASSVDSSEQYF. Full variable domain (remainder filled in from reference TRBV9 and TRBJ2-7): DSGVTQTPKHLITATGQRVTLRCSPRSGDLSVYWYQQSLDQGLQFLIQYYNGEERAKGNILERFSAQQFPDLHSELNLSSLELGDSALYFCASSVDSSEQYFGPGTRLTVT.

V gene TRBV27 combines with J gene TRBJ2-7; 10 bases map to TRBD2. Germline V gives CDR1 MNHEY, CDR2 SMNVEV (reference sequence). V was clipped by 4 bases and J by 2 bases; unmatched bases: 2. The CDR3 contains 14 residues. The DNA of the CDR3 is TGTGCCAGCAGTTCTAGCGGGAGAGCCTACGAGCAGTACTTC. This translates into CASSSSGRAYEQYF.

The rearrangement uses TRBV7-9 and TRBJ2-7, with a weak D call TRBD2 (6 bases). Germline V gene data show CDR1 as SEHNR and CDR2 as FQNEAQ (reference sequence). The CDR3 contains 13 residues. V lost 10 bases and J 1 base, leaving 14 bases between the germline ends. The CDR3 sequence is CATTSDYSYEQYF. The CDR3 nucleotides are TGTGCCACCACCTCGGACTATTCCTACGAGCAGTACTTC.

This chain uses TRBV5-1 with TRBJ1-4; D may be TRBD1 (6 bases). CDR1 and CDR2 from the germline V gene are SGHRS and YFSETQ. Trimming removed 7 bases from V and 6 bases from J, with 16 bases in between. The CDR3 is 14 residues long. The DNA of the CDR3 is TGCGCCAGCTCCAGGGACATTAGAGATGAAAAACTGTTTTTT. This encodes CASSRDIRDEKLFF. Variable domain in full (rest from reference TRBV5-1 and TRBJ1-4): KAGVTQTPRYLIKTRGQQVTLSCSPISGHRSVSWYQQTPGQGLQFLFEYFSETQRNKGNFPGRFSGRQFSNSRSEMNVSTLELGDSALYLCASSRDIRDEKLFFGSGTQLSVL.

The J gene is TRBJ2-7, the V gene TRBV15, with D perhaps matching TRBD1 (5 bases). The CDR3 is made up of 17 amino acids. Germline CDR1 is LNHNV and CDR2 is YYDKDF (reference sequence). V lost 3 bases to trimming and J lost 0 bases, with 18 bases between them. Here the CDR3 DNA reads TGTGCCACCAGCAGTGAATTAGGGGCAGGAACCTCCTACGAGCAGTACTTC. This gives the protein CATSSELGAGTSYEQYF. Supplemented by reference TRBV15 and TRBJ2-7, the full variable domain reads DAMVIQNPRYQVTQFGKPVTLSCSQTLNHNVMYWYQQKSSQAPKLLFHYYDKDFNNEADTPDNFQSRRPNTSFCFLDIRSPGLGDTAMYLCATSSELGAGTSYEQYFGPGTRLTVT.

This chain links TRBV28 with TRBJ1-5; 7 bases map to TRBD1. The junction had 11 bases not matched to a gene; V was cut back by 5 bases and J by 4 bases. Per germline, CDR1 MDHEN and CDR2 SYDVKM. The CDR3 runs to 16 residues. This CDR3 reads CASSGATGLANQPQHF. CDR3 nucleotide sequence: TGTGCCAGCAGTGGGGCGACAGGGCTGGCAAATCAGCCCCAGCATTTT.

V is TRBV6-5 and J is TRBJ1-1; D call uncertain. Per the germline V gene, CDR1 is MNHEY and CDR2 is SVGAGI. CDR3 length: 15 residues. Trimming took 5 bases from V and 5 from J, leaving 18 bases between them. The CDR3 here is CASSQVPTGGTEAFF. CDR3 sequence (DNA): TGTGCCAGCAGTCAAGTACCGACGGGTGGGACTGAAGCTTTCTTT.

There are a few counts of this clone. The genes are TRBV7-8 and TRBJ2-1; 9 bases are shared with TRBD2. Looked up from germline, CDR1 is SGHVS and CDR2 is FQNEAQ. This CDR3 has 14 amino acids. V lost 5 bases to trimming and J lost 6 bases; unmatched junction nucleotides: 5. This CDR3 reads CASSLGTSSNEQFF. DNA for the CDR3: TGTGCCAGCAGCCTCGGGACTAGCTCCAATGAGCAGTTCTTC.

The chain is built from TRBV7-3 and TRBJ2-1, with D perhaps TRBD1 (7 bases). Trimming pared 5 bases from V and 10 bases from J, leaving 18 bases between. CDR1 is SGHTA, CDR2 FQGTGA, per germline. The CDR3 is 14 residues long. In DNA form, the CDR3 reads TGTGCCAGCAGCCCAGGGGGGACTCTTGTGGAGCAGTTCTTC. It translates to CASSPGGTLVEQFF.

The chain joins TRBV28 to TRBJ1-2, with TRBD1 identical over 7 bases. V lost 6 bases and J lost 4; bases outside the gene matches: 14. Per germline, CDR1 MDHEN and CDR2 SYDVKM. There are 16 residues in the CDR3. CDR3 sequence reads: CASSPDRAVWFYGYTF. The CDR3 DNA is TGTGCCAGCAGCCCAGACAGGGCCGTATGGTTCTATGGCTACACCTTC.

The chain couples TRBV2 to TRBJ1-2, with a possible D match to TRBD1 (6 bases). V lost 8 bases and J lost 4, with 20 bases in between. The CDR3 covers 15 residues. CDR1 SNHLY and CDR2 FYNNEI come from the germline V gene. CDR3 protein: CASRGEVGAGYGYTF. CDR3 bases: TGTGCCAGCCGGGGGGAAGTGGGGGCGGGCTATGGCTACACCTTC.

This clone showed up just once. The gene calls are TRBV10-3 and TRBJ2-7, with TRBD2 matching 11 bases. CDR1 is ENHRY and CDR2 is SYGVKD in the germline V gene. Trimming took 3 bases from V and 3 from J; bases not matched to a gene: 4. This CDR3 has 15 amino acids. The DNA for the CDR3 is TGTGCCATCAGTGACGATACTAGCGGGAGCTACGAGCAGTACTTC. It translates to CAISDDTSGSYEQYF.

The J gene is TRBJ1-3, the V gene TRBV2; tentative D call: TRBD1 (6 bases). Looked up from germline, CDR1 is SNHLY and CDR2 is FYNNEI. The CDR3 loop spans 14 amino acids. Trimming removed 7 bases from V and 4 bases from J, with 14 bases in between. In DNA form, the CDR3 reads TGTGCCAGCAACATACAGGGCCCCGGAAACACCATATATTTT. This sequence encodes CASNIQGPGNTIYF. The full variable domain, its missing parts supplied by reference TRBV2 and TRBJ1-3, is EPEVTQTPSHQVTQMGQEVILRCVPISNHLYFYWYRQILGQKVEFLVSFYNNEISEKSEIFDDQFSVERPDGSNFTLKIRSTKLEDSAMYFCASNIQGPGNTIYFGEGSWLTVV.

The chain uses TRBV2 and TRBJ2-3; D is unresolved. This CDR3 is 13 amino acids long. Germline CDR1 SNHLY, CDR2 FYNNEI. The V end lost 8 bases, the J end lost 0 bases, and 9 bases lay between the germline ends. The CDR3 bases are TGTGCCAGCGGCCTGACAAGCACAGATACGCAGTATTTT. This encodes CASGLTSTDTQYF.

The chain carries TRBV11-2 and TRBJ2-2; 10 bases are shared with TRBD1. The V gene end was trimmed by 5 bases and the J gene end by 6 bases; junction bases not matched to a gene: 6. CDR1 SGHAT and CDR2 FQNNGV come from the germline V gene. The CDR3 consists of 15 residues. The CDR3 region has the DNA TGTGCCAGCAGCCGGGACAGGGGAAGGGCCGGGGAGCTGTTTTTT. Translating gives CASSRDRGRAGELFF.

The CDR3 region has the DNA TGTGCCGGGGGGAGGGGAAATGAAGCTGGAAACACCATATATTTT. Amino acids: CAGGRGNEAGNTIYF. The V call is TRBV2, the J call TRBJ1-3, with D perhaps matching TRBD1 (5 bases). The CDR3 totals 15 residues. CDR1 is SNHLY, CDR2 FYNNEI, per germline. V shed 11 bases and J shed 2 bases, with 19 bases lying between them.

This clone showed up just once. The rearrangement uses TRBV7-8 and TRBJ1-2, with D tentatively TRBD1 (5 bases). Germline CDR1 SGHVS, CDR2 FQNEAQ. The CDR3 totals 14 residues. V was clipped by 5 bases and J by 7 bases, with 17 bases between them. The CDR3 sequence: CASSRRDSGFGYTF. As DNA, the CDR3 is TGTGCCAGCAGCCGCCGGGACTCCGGGTTTGGCTACACCTTC.

The CDR3 region has the DNA TGCAGTGCTAGGGAAGCGGAGCAGTACTTC. Translated: CSAREAEQYF. The chain joins TRBV20-1 to TRBJ2-7; no definite D call. Germline loops: CDR1 DFQATT, CDR2 SNEGSKA (reference sequence). This CDR3 has 10 amino acids. The V and J ends lost 3 bases and 7 bases respectively, with 7 bases between them.

CDR3 sequence reads: CASRLNNQPQHF. Here the CDR3 DNA reads TGTGCCAGCAGACTGAACAATCAGCCCCAGCATTTT. This chain uses TRBV2 with TRBJ1-5; D gene uncertain. The CDR3 runs 12 residues. CDR1 and CDR2 (germline): SNHLY, FYNNEI. V lost 6 bases, J lost 3 bases, and 6 bases lay in between.

The chain carries TRBV6-6 and TRBJ1-3; 7 bases match TRBD1. Germline V lookup: CDR1 MNHNY, CDR2 SVGAGI (reference sequence). The CDR3 is 16 amino acids. V lost 5 bases to trimming and J lost 7 bases; unmatched junction nucleotides: 14. DNA for the CDR3: TGTGCCAGCAGTCCCCTCCTGACAGGGATAGTGAACACCATATATTTT. Amino acids: CASSPLLTGIVNTIYF.

The chain carries TRBV6-4 and TRBJ2-6, with D possibly TRBD1 on 6 matching bases. The V and J ends lost 3 bases and 0 bases respectively, with 6 bases between them. CDR1 is MRHNA and CDR2 is SNTAGT in the germline V gene. The CDR3 runs to 15 residues. The CDR3 DNA follows: TGTGCCAGCAGTGAGGACAGCTCTGGGGCCAACGTCCTGACTTTC. Its protein product is CASSEDSSGANVLTF.

This clone was seen a single time. The V gene is TRBV7-2, the J gene TRBJ2-7; D ambiguous. This CDR3 is built from 14 residues. Trimming removed 0 bases at V and 3 bases at J, with 9 bases between. CDR1 and CDR2 (germline): SGHTA, FQGNSA. CDR3 in amino acids: CASSLATAGYEQYF. The CDR3 DNA follows: TGTGCCAGCAGCTTAGCAACTGCTGGCTACGAGCAGTACTTC.

V usage is TRBV28 and J usage is TRBJ1-2; 9 positions match TRBD1. Looked up from germline, CDR1 is MDHEN and CDR2 is SYDVKM. The V gene end was trimmed by 5 bases and the J gene end by 5 bases; junction bases not matched to a gene: 12. The CDR3 length is 16 residues. This CDR3 is CASSPGDRVRSYGYTF. The CDR3 DNA follows: TGTGCCAGCAGTCCGGGGGACAGGGTACGTTCTTATGGCTACACCTTC.

The rearrangement links TRBV29-1 to TRBJ2-7; possible D gene TRBD2, 7 bases. The CDR3 sequence is 14 residues long. Germline values: CDR1 SQVTM, CDR2 ANQGSEA. Trimming removed 3 bases from V and 2 bases from J, with 14 bases in between. The CDR3 region is CSVEGWEGAYEQYF. The CDR3 DNA reads TGCAGCGTTGAGGGGTGGGAGGGGGCCTACGAGCAGTACTTC.

This rearrangement joins TRBV30 to TRBJ1-3, with 7 bases aligning to TRBD1. Germline CDR1 GTSNPN, CDR2 SVGIG (reference sequence). Trimming cost V 2 bases and J 0 bases; bases outside gene matches: 4. CDR3 size: 15 residues. The CDR3 DNA follows: TGTGCCTGGAGTTTCAACAGGGGCTCTGGAAACACCATATATTTT. Protein product: CAWSFNRGSGNTIYF.